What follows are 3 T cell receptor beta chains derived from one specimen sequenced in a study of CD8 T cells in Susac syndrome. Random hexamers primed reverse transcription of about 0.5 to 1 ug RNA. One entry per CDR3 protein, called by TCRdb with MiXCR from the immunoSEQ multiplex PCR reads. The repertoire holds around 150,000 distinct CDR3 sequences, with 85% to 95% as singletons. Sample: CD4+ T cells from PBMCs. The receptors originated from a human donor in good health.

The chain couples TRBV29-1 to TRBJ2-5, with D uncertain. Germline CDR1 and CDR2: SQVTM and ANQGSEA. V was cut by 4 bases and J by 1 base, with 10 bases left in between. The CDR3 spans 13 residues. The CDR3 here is CSVGPQTQETQYF. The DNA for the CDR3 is TGCAGCGTTGGACCACAGACCCAAGAGACCCAGTACTTC.

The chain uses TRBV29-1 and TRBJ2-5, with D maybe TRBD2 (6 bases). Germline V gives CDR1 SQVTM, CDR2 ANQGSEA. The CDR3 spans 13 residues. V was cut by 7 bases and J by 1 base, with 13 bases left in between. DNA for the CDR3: TGCAGCGCGTCTCGGGGGTTCCAAGAGACCCAGTACTTC. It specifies CSASRGFQETQYF.

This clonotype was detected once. The chain's CDR3 is CSAKAVKNIQYF. The CDR3 DNA follows: TGCAGTGCTAAGGCGGTCAAAAACATTCAGTACTTC. The chain couples TRBV20-1 to TRBJ2-4; no clear D gene. V was shortened by 4 bases and J by 3 bases, with 7 bases between the two germline ends. Germline V lookup: CDR1 DFQATT, CDR2 SNEGSKA (reference sequence). The CDR3 is 12 residues long.